Following are 9 T cell receptor beta chains from one sample sequenced in a study of T cell responses to AZD1222 COVID-19 vaccine. The assay was immunoSEQ multiplex PCR, and TCRdb's table has in-frame clones only and misses some. Of over 100,000 clones in the sample, around nine tenths were seen once. The sample consisted of peripheral blood, taken on day 0 of AZD1222 vaccination. Every receptor here comes from an adult in good health.

The rearrangement joins TRBV28 to TRBJ1-1; possible D gene TRBD1, 6 bases. The length of the CDR3 is 16 residues. V was shortened by 1 base and J by 10 bases, with 22 bases between the two germline ends. Germline assignment: CDR1 MDHEN and CDR2 SYDVKM. In nucleotides, the CDR3 is TGTGCCAGCAGTTTATATGTCGGGGGCGTAAATCAGGCAGCTTTCTTT. Residues: CASSLYVGGVNQAAFF.

The rearrangement uses TRBV5-4 and TRBJ1-1; 8 bases fit TRBD1. The CDR3 is 16 amino acids. J gave up 5 bases and V 4 bases, and 13 bases lay outside the gene matches. Germline V lookup: CDR1 SGHNT, CDR2 YYREEE (reference sequence). DNA of the CDR3: TGTGCCAGCAGCCCTCAGGGGGCCGCTCAGATTACTGAAGCTTTCTTT. It yields the protein CASSPQGAAQITEAFF.

Here the CDR3 reads CASSLSLKGSQHF. The CDR3 nucleotides are TGTGCCAGCAGCCTCTCTCTAAAGGGAAGCCAGCATTTT. This chain uses TRBV6-2 or TRBV6-3 with TRBJ1-5, with no clear D. CDR3 length: 13 amino acids. Germline V gene sequence: CDR1 MNHEY, CDR2 SVGEGT. V was cut by 6 bases and J by 12 bases, with 18 bases left in between.

The V and J genes are TRBV7-6 and TRBJ2-3; D tentatively reads TRBD1 or TRBD2 (6 bases each). The CDR3 covers 15 residues. The V end was cut by 5 bases, the J end by 6 bases, with 18 bases between. Germline values: CDR1 SGHVS, CDR2 FNYEAQ. CDR3 protein: CASSQSQWGADTQYF. The CDR3 coding sequence is TGTGCCAGCAGCCAGAGCCAGTGGGGGGCGGATACGCAGTATTTT.

V is TRBV7-9 and J is TRBJ1-5, with no clear D. The length of the CDR3 is 14 residues. Germline V gene data show CDR1 as SEHNR and CDR2 as FQNEAQ (reference sequence). V was shortened by 3 bases and J by 5 bases, with 11 bases between the two germline ends. The CDR3 DNA follows: TGTGCCAGCAGCTTCGGTCCAGCGTATCAGCCCCAGCATTTT. Translated, it gives CASSFGPAYQPQHF.

The gene calls are TRBV5-1 and TRBJ2-5; a weak D match, TRBD1 (5 bases). CDR3 length: 12 residues. Germline-derived CDR1 and CDR2 are SGHRS and YFSETQ. V was clipped by 3 bases and J by 5 bases, with 8 bases between them. Here the CDR3 DNA reads TGCGCCAGCAGCTACCCAGGGGAGACCCAGTACTTC. Residues: CASSYPGETQYF.

This chain connects TRBV25-1 to TRBJ2-7, with 12 bases identical to TRBD2. Unmatched junction bases numbered 5, after V lost 8 bases and J lost 6 bases. CDR1 and CDR2 (germline): MGHDK, SYGVNS. The CDR3 covers 13 residues. The CDR3 DNA reads as TGTGCCAGCCGACTAGCGGGAGATCGCGAGCAGTACTTC. Protein sequence: CASRLAGDREQYF.

This clone occurred once. The chain employs TRBV3-1 (or the pseudogene TRBV3-2) and TRBJ2-3; tentatively, D is TRBD1 or TRBD2 (5 bases each). CDR3 length: 14 amino acids. Germline V gives CDR1 LGHDT, CDR2 YNNKEL (reference sequence). Trimming cost V 4 bases and J 5 bases, with 13 bases left between them. This CDR3 is CASSLEGKGDTQYF. The CDR3 bases are TGTGCCAGCAGCCTCGAGGGGAAGGGAGATACGCAGTATTTT.

In nucleotides, the CDR3 is TGTGCCAGCAGCCAGGGTAACGAGCAGTACTTC. Translation: CASSQGNEQYF. The V and J genes are TRBV3-1 (or the pseudogene TRBV3-2) and TRBJ2-7; D unclear. With 3 bases removed from V and 5 bases from J, the gap between germline ends came to 5 bases. Germline lookup yields CDR1 LGHDT and CDR2 YNNKEL (reference sequence). The CDR3 consists of 11 residues.